This T cell receptor (beta chain) was profiled in a study of CD8+CD57+ T cells in acquired aplastic anemia (dated by TCRdb to the late 2010s). Describing the broader study: On average, sorted CD4+ and CD8+ cells yielded roughly 3.4 ug of extracted DNA, with a range of 0.2 to 27.4 ug. CD8+CD57+ expansion was defined as frequency above the mean frequency observed in healthy subjects.

Genomic DNA served as template for TCR beta VDJ combination and CDR3 sequence profiling. An Illumina HiSeq 2000 was the platform used for TCR repertoire sequencing. In the original analysis: TRBV/TRBJ rearrangement plots, CDR3 size and DJ length profiles, and Simpson's diversity index were used to assess repertoires. The immunodominant clone was defined as the most abundant DNA sequence in deep sequencing data. CDR3 amino acid sequences were screened for sharing across subjects and were compared with published repertoires and the VDJdb database. In TCRdb, the public reads were trimmed at Q25 with fastp and aligned with MiXCR, with productive beta chains retained. Each CDR3 protein appears once, grouped with its most common genes and DNA. Clone size and V and J calls follow TCRdb, not the original study. The table for this sample lists over 150,000 distinct CDR3 sequences; over 55% of them were counted only once. Jointly, the top ten make up about 50% of the sample.

The CDR3 runs 14 amino acids, cysteine and phenylalanine included. The DNA shown is the 42-base CDR3, in frame from base 1. V and J lose 6 bases and 8 bases, and a span of 16 bases separates them. Study-wide conclusions, independent of this receptor: Around 28 CD8+ CDR3 sequences were found to be shared between patients and controls, but these sequences appeared to be highly expressed in patients and within the immunodominant clones of the patients. Patients and healthy controls showed no significant difference in CD8+ Simpson's diversity (P=0.060).

Flow cytometry had shown CD8+CD57+ cell expansion in the patients selected for sequencing. Severe acquired aplastic anemia was diagnosed in all patients according to International Study of Aplastic Anemia and Agranulocytosis and Camitta criteria. At the time blood was sampled, none of the patients had received any therapy. In the study, sorted CD4+ and CD8+ blood T cells from patients with severe aplastic anemia and from healthy subjects underwent deep sequencing of TCR repertoires. Patients were enrolled under clinicaltrials.gov protocols 00001620, 01623167, 00001397, 00071045, 00081523 and 00961064 in the USA. Ficoll-Paque density gradient centrifugation was used to isolate peripheral blood mononuclear cells. CD4+ and CD8+ T cells were sorted by FACS or magnetic beads before DNA extraction. Regarding this clonotype: Its antigen specificity is not known. The record has no base qualities; no much larger clone is one base away.

The sample consisted of sorted CD4+, CD8+, or CD8+CD57+ T cells (not recorded which) from PBMCs. Recombination connected TRBV12-3 or TRBV12-4 to TRBJ1-4, with the D segment identity uncertain. This TCR was recovered from a human donor with aplastic anemia. The CDR3 protein sequence reads: CASRDSSVGEKLFF. The DNA sequence is given as TGTGCCAGCAGGGACTCATCGGTAGGGGAAAAACTGTTTTTT.